A single sample gave rise to the 24 T cell receptor beta chains below, sequenced in a study of T-cell reconstitution after alpha-beta-depleted transplantation in children (dated by TCRdb to 2015 to 2016). The treatment or condition label, read with the paper, signifies: allogeneic hematopoietic cell transplantation with graft depleted of TCRalphabeta T cells and CD19 B cells. The library was obtained by PCR. Sequencing took place on an Illumina HiSeq 2500. Molecular barcoding was employed in the preparation of TCR libraries, with unique molecular identifiers being used to normalize TCRbeta repertoire quantification. Starting from the raw public reads, TCRdb applied fastp trimming at Q25, assembled clones with MiXCR and retained in-frame beta chains. Each entry is one CDR3 protein sequence, shown with its most common DNA and genes. A total of 250,000 to 300,000 distinct CDR3 sequences appear in this sample, roughly a tenth of them only once. The ten most abundant clones make up roughly 7.1% of the sample.

The input for sequencing was PBMCs, taken before TCRalphabeta/CD19-depleted stem cell transplant. These receptors came from a boy younger than two with acute myeloid leukemia, due to receive a stem cell transplant.

This clonotype was observed at least ten times. The chain recombines TRBV28 with TRBJ1-4, with 8 bases that match TRBD1. Germline lookup yields CDR1 MDHEN and CDR2 SYDVKM. V dropped 3 bases and J dropped 2; count of bases not matched to a gene: 5. This CDR3 has 16 amino acids. CDR3 loop: CASSFNRDRTNEKLFF. Written as DNA, the CDR3 is TGTGCCAGCAGTTTTAATCGGGACAGGACTAATGAAAAACTGTTTTTT. The full variable domain, completed using reference TRBV28 and TRBJ1-4, is DVKVTQSSRYLVKRTGEKVFLECVQDMDHENMFWYRQDPGLGLRLIYFSYDVKMKEKGDIPEGYSVSREKKERFSLILESASTNQTSMYLCASSFNRDRTNEKLFFGSGTQLSVL.

The table lists this clonotype with many counts. The rearrangement joins TRBV3-1 to TRBJ1-1; D is possibly TRBD1 (5 bases). From germline, CDR1 is LGHDT and CDR2 YNNKEL (reference sequence). This CDR3 region has 15 residues. V lost 0 bases to trimming and J lost 1 base, with 9 bases between them. The CDR3 bases are TGTGCCAGCAGCCAAGATCTGGGGGAGAACACTGAAGCTTTCTTT. It translates to CASSQDLGENTEAFF.

This clonotype was observed at least ten times. The V and J genes are TRBV3-1 and TRBJ2-7, with a possible D match to TRBD2 (6 bases). Germline values: CDR1 LGHDT, CDR2 YNNKEL (reference sequence). CDR3 length: 17 amino acids. The V and J ends lost 3 bases and 2 bases respectively, with 20 bases between them. CDR3 sequence (DNA): TGTGCCAGCAGCCATGACAATCTACCGGGAGTCCCCTACGAGCAGTACTTC. It specifies CASSHDNLPGVPYEQYF.

This clonotype has at least ten counts. This sequence joins TRBV3-1 and TRBJ2-1, with 9 nucleotides matching TRBD2. The germline CDR1 and CDR2 sequences are LGHDT and YNNKEL (reference sequence). The ends lost 4 bases at V and 2 bases at J; junction bases unmatched: 6. This CDR3 spans 16 amino acids. In nucleotides, the CDR3 is TGTGCCAGCAGCCGCCGACTAGCGGCAGCCTACAATGAGCAGTTCTTC. It encodes CASSRRLAAAYNEQFF.

Many counts were recorded for this clonotype. The V and J genes are TRBV3-1 and TRBJ2-5; a weak D match, TRBD2 (6 bases). The germline gives CDR1 LGHDT, CDR2 YNNKEL (reference sequence). The CDR3 is made up of 16 amino acids. V lost 4 bases and J 3 bases, leaving 18 bases between the germline ends. Here the CDR3 DNA reads TGTGCCAGCAGCCCACTTGGACTACGCGGGAAAGAGACCCAGTACTTC. This encodes CASSPLGLRGKETQYF.

This clonotype occurred many times. This chain connects TRBV24-1 to TRBJ2-5, with a possible D match to TRBD1 (5 bases). Germline V lookup: CDR1 KGHDR, CDR2 SFDVKD. Trimming pared 6 bases from V and 1 base from J, leaving 14 bases between. CDR3 length: 15 amino acids. This chain's CDR3 is CATSRADSPQETQYF. CDR3 nucleotide sequence: TGTGCCACCAGTAGGGCCGACAGCCCCCAAGAGACCCAGTACTTC.

The chain links TRBV20-1 to TRBJ1-1; maybe TRBD1 (5 bases). This CDR3 is built from 13 residues. The V end lost 5 bases, the J end lost 10 bases, and 20 bases lay between the germline ends. The V gene's germline CDR1 is DFQATT and CDR2 SNEGSKA (reference sequence). The CDR3 protein is CSAHRAGTDGAFF. The CDR3 DNA sequence: TGCAGTGCTCACCGGGCGGGGACCGACGGAGCTTTCTTT.

This clonotype has at least ten counts. This rearrangement joins TRBV7-9 to TRBJ1-1; D is possibly TRBD1 (6 bases). V was cut by 3 bases and J by 0 bases, with 14 bases left in between. The CDR3 is 16 residues long. Germline V gene data show CDR1 as SEHNR and CDR2 as FQNEAQ (reference sequence). CDR3 DNA sequence: TGTGCCAGCAGCTTGAAAAAGACAGGTCTGAACACTGAAGCTTTCTTT. Protein: CASSLKKTGLNTEAFF.

This clonotype was counted only a few times. The chain uses TRBV6-5 and TRBJ2-1, with D tentatively TRBD1 (6 bases). The CDR3 runs to 16 residues. V dropped 0 bases and J dropped 9 bases, with 18 bases sitting between them. Germline V gene data show CDR1 as MNHEY and CDR2 as SVGAGI. In nucleotides, the CDR3 is TGTGCCAGCAGTTACTCACGACGTGGGGCAGGGGTTGAGCAGTTCTTC. Protein sequence: CASSYSRRGAGVEQFF.

On this clonotype: A single base separates this from a much larger clone, so it may be a read error. The rearrangement joins TRBV20-1 to TRBJ2-1; 7 nucleotides agree with TRBD1. J lost 9 bases, V lost 1 base, and 9 bases had no gene match. This CDR3 is built from 14 residues. CDR1 DFQATT and CDR2 SNEGSKA come from the germline V gene (reference sequence). CDR3 amino acids: CSARAGTVEPEQFF. The CDR3 bases are TGCAGTGCTAGAGCGGGGACAGTGGAGCCTGAGCAGTTCTTC.

There are many counts of this clonotype. V is TRBV3-1 and J is TRBJ2-7; D is perhaps TRBD2 (6 bases). Trimming took off 0 bases at V and 3 bases at J, with 15 bases between the two ends. Germline CDR1 reads LGHDT; CDR2 reads YNNKEL (reference sequence). CDR3 length: 16 residues. The CDR3 loop reads CASSQDAAGTFYEQYF. Written as DNA, the CDR3 is TGTGCCAGCAGCCAAGATGCGGCGGGGACCTTCTACGAGCAGTACTTC.

In regard to this clonotype: This may be a read error: a much more frequent sequence differs by one nucleotide. V gene TRBV7-8 combines with J gene TRBJ2-2; D not certain. Trimming left V 4 bases short and J 4 bases short, with 13 bases between. The CDR3 loop spans 15 amino acids. CDR1 SGHVS and CDR2 FQNEAQ come from the germline V gene. The CDR3 sequence is CASSSRAGLTGELFF. The CDR3 bases are TGTGCCAGCAGCTCACGGGCCGGCCTCACCGGGGAGCTGTTTTTT. Full variable domain (missing parts from reference TRBV7-8 and TRBJ2-2): GAGVSQSPRYKVAKRGQDVALRCDPISGHVSLFWYQQALGQGPEFLTYFQNEAQLDKSGLPSDRFFAERPEGSVSTLKIQRTQQEDSAVYLCASSSRAGLTGELFFGEGSRLTVL.

Ten or more counts support this clonotype. The rearrangement links TRBV5-1 to TRBJ2-7; D might be TRBD1 or TRBD2, each matching 5 bases. Between the trimmed V and J ends, which lost 0 bases and 4 bases, there was a span of 11 bases. Germline lookup yields CDR1 SGHRS and CDR2 YFSETQ. This CDR3 is built from 14 residues. The CDR3 DNA reads TGCGCCAGCAGCTTGGTCGGCAGGGAGTACGAGCAGTACTTC. It codes for CASSLVGREYEQYF.

This clonotype was seen ten or more times. The rearrangement uses TRBV7-2 and TRBJ2-1, with 15 nucleotides matching TRBD2. Germline lookup yields CDR1 SGHTA and CDR2 FQGNSA. Losses at the gene ends were 5 bases for V and 6 bases for J; bases not matched to a gene: 8. The CDR3 is 17 residues long. CDR3 protein: CASSLGTSGRSPNEQFF. The CDR3 DNA follows: TGTGCCAGCAGCCTAGGGACTAGCGGGAGGTCCCCCAATGAGCAGTTCTTC.

This clonotype appeared many times. The chain combines TRBV7-2 with TRBJ2-5, with a tentative D call TRBD2 (7 bases). This CDR3 spans 15 amino acids. Trimming removed 5 bases at V and 5 bases at J, with 18 bases between. Germline CDR1 reads SGHTA; CDR2 reads FQGNSA. CDR3: CASSANGGALETQYF. The CDR3, as DNA: TGTGCCAGCAGCGCTAATGGGGGGGCGTTGGAGACCCAGTACTTC. Full variable domain (missing parts from reference TRBV7-2 and TRBJ2-5): GAGVSQSPSNKVTEKGKDVELRCDPISGHTALYWYRQSLGQGLEFLIYFQGNSAPDKSGLPSDRFSAERTGGSVSTLTIQRTQQEDSAVYLCASSANGGALETQYFGPGTRLLVL.

This clonotype was seen repeatedly, ten times or more. The chain uses TRBV5-1 and TRBJ2-5; TRBD1 matches at 11 bases. The trim removed 3 bases at V and 5 bases at J, leaving 6 bases unmatched. CDR3 length: 15 residues. CDR1 and CDR2 from the germline V gene are SGHRS and YFSETQ. CDR3 amino acids: CASSSRDRGSETQYF. The CDR3 DNA sequence: TGCGCCAGCAGCTCCCGGGACAGGGGGTCTGAGACCCAGTACTTC.

This clonotype was detected ten times or more. The V call is TRBV10-3, the J call TRBJ1-2; 9 bases fit TRBD1. V was pared by 4 bases and J by 2 bases, with 5 bases of the junction left unmatched. Germline assignment: CDR1 ENHRY and CDR2 SYGVKD. CDR3 length equals 15 residues. CDR3 residues: CAISGGTGTNYGYTF. The CDR3 bases are TGTGCCATCAGTGGAGGGACAGGGACCAACTATGGCTACACCTTC.

There are many counts of this clonotype. The chain recombines TRBV20-1 with TRBJ2-5; weak D call: TRBD2 (5 bases). Germline-derived CDR1 and CDR2 are DFQATT and SNEGSKA (reference sequence). The CDR3 extends over 14 amino acids. The V end lost 3 bases, the J end lost 4 bases, and 15 bases lay between the germline ends. The CDR3 DNA reads TGCAGTGCTAGGCCCAATAGAGGGCTAGAGACCCAGTACTTC. As protein: CSARPNRGLETQYF.

About this clonotype: A much bigger clone sits one base away, suggesting this may be a read error. V gene TRBV20-1 combines with J gene TRBJ2-3, with D perhaps TRBD2 (5 bases). Trimming removed 6 bases at V and 4 bases at J, with 14 bases between. From germline, CDR1 is DFQATT and CDR2 SNEGSKA (reference sequence). The CDR3 consists of 13 residues. CDR3 in amino acids: CSAHTEAADTQYF. The CDR3 DNA sequence: TGCAGTGCACATACGGAGGCGGCAGATACGCAGTATTTT.

This clonotype was recorded at least ten times. The chain links TRBV12-5 to TRBJ2-4; TRBD1 agrees at 10 bases. The germline V gene has CDR1 LGHNT and CDR2 FRNRAP. J was trimmed by 8 bases and V by 5 bases; bases with no gene match: 9. This CDR3 is built from 15 residues. CDR3: CASGTGTGDGDIQYF. The CDR3 nucleotides read TGTGCTAGTGGTACCGGGACAGGGGACGGAGACATTCAGTACTTC.

This clonotype was counted ten times or more. The chain recombines TRBV29-1 with TRBJ2-4, with 11 bases fitting TRBD1. The CDR3 runs to 14 residues. Germline CDR1 is SQVTM and CDR2 is ANQGSEA. V trimming: 7 bases; J trimming: 1 base; junction bases outside the gene matches: 3. CDR3 nucleotides: TGCAGCGGAGGGACAGGGGGGGCCAAAAACATTCAGTACTTC. Its protein is CSGGTGGAKNIQYF.

V and J are TRBV28 and TRBJ2-7; the match to TRBD2 covers 15 bases. The CDR3 totals 17 residues. The V and J ends lost 5 bases and 0 bases, in that order; junction bases with no gene match: 5. The germline gives CDR1 MDHEN, CDR2 SYDVKM. CDR3 coding DNA: TGTGCCAGCAGTGGACTAGCGGGAGGGAGGAGCTCCTACGAGCAGTACTTC. Translation: CASSGLAGGRSSYEQYF.

Ten or more counts support this clonotype. The chain links TRBV6-2 or TRBV6-3 to TRBJ2-5; D not certain. Germline V gene lookup returns CDR1 MNHEY and CDR2 SVGEGT. This CDR3 region has 13 residues. Trimming pared 6 bases from V and 2 bases from J, leaving 10 bases between. CDR3 residues: CASRNNRQETQYF. The DNA of the CDR3 is TGTGCCAGCAGGAACAACCGACAAGAGACCCAGTACTTC.

The table lists this clonotype with many counts. This chain joins TRBV7-8 and TRBJ2-5; D uncertain. This CDR3 has 15 amino acids. CDR1 is SGHVS, CDR2 FQNEAQ, per germline. The ends were cut back, 5 bases at V and 5 bases at J, with 18 bases in the middle. CDR3 DNA sequence: TGTGCCAGCAGCCCAGTCCCATGCCGGTGGGAGACCCAGTACTTC. As protein: CASSPVPCRWETQYF. The entire variable domain, with the rest obtained from reference TRBV7-8 and TRBJ2-5, is as follows: GAGVSQSPRYKVAKRGQDVALRCDPISGHVSLFWYQQALGQGPEFLTYFQNEAQLDKSGLPSDRFFAERPEGSVSTLKIQRTQQEDSAVYLCASSPVPCRWETQYFGPGTRLLVL.